The rows below give T cell receptor beta chains drawn from one sample of a study of glioma-infiltrating T cells. TCRdb independently ran MiXCR on the multiplex PCR reads; one entry per CDR3 protein. This sample carries roughly 350,000 distinct CDR3 sequences, 41% of them seen once, and the ten largest clones take about 12%. Source material: glioma tissue, nonneoplastic brain tissue, or PBMCs (not recorded which). Every receptor here comes from a human donor with low-grade glioma or glioblastoma, undergoing nonglioma brain surgery, or in good health (not recorded which). Each CDR3 is given with its conserved first and last residue. The order of the fields is CDR3 DNA, CDR3 protein, J gene, clone size, V gene, D gene. The D gene is left open where the match is weak. Rows give clone size only sometimes, using once, few, many, or a class for an expanded clone.

CDR3 DNA: TGTGCCAGCAGCCCCCATCTTACTAGCGGGGTCAGGGATACGCAGTATTTT
CDR3 protein: CASSPHLTSGVRDTQYF
J gene: TRBJ2-3
clone size: -
V gene: TRBV9
D gene: TRBD2

CDR3 DNA: TGCAGTCCTTCAGCGGGAGGGACCTACAATGAGCAGTTCTTC
CDR3 protein: CSPSAGGTYNEQFF
J gene: TRBJ2-1
clone size: few
V gene: TRBV20-1
D gene: TRBD2

CDR3 DNA: TGCAACCCGGGACAGGGGAACACTGAAGCTTTCTTT
CDR3 protein: CNPGQGNTEAFF
J gene: TRBJ1-1
clone size: few
V gene: TRBV20-1
D gene: TRBD1

CDR3 DNA: TGCGGTGCTAATGGACTAGCCTGGGCCAATGAGCAGTTCTTC
CDR3 protein: CGANGLAWANEQFF
J gene: TRBJ2-1
clone size: -
V gene: TRBV20-1
D gene: TRBD2

CDR3 DNA: TGCAGCGTTGAAGAACAGCGAAGGGCCCAGTACTTC
CDR3 protein: CSVEEQRRAQYF
J gene: TRBJ2-5
clone size: -
V gene: TRBV29-1
D gene: -

CDR3 DNA: TGTGCCAGCAGTGGGTATGATTCACCCCTCCACTTT
CDR3 protein: CASSGYDSPLHF
J gene: TRBJ1-6
clone size: -
V gene: TRBV6-2/TRBV6-3
D gene: -

CDR3 DNA: TGTGCCACCAGTGATTCCCGGGGAGCGGTCTGCGGTGAAGCTTTCTTT
CDR3 protein: CATSDSRGAVCGEAFF
J gene: TRBJ1-1
clone size: -
V gene: TRBV24-1
D gene: -

CDR3 DNA: TGTGCCACCAGTCCGTCAGGGGTGAACTATGGCTACACCTTC
CDR3 protein: CATSPSGVNYGYTF
J gene: TRBJ1-2
clone size: few
V gene: TRBV24-1
D gene: -

CDR3 DNA: TGTGCCAGCAGCTCGACGACAGTAGCCAACTCTGGGGCCAACGTCCTGACTTTC
CDR3 protein: CASSSTTVANSGANVLTF
J gene: TRBJ2-6
clone size: -
V gene: TRBV7-9
D gene: -

CDR3 DNA: TGTGCCAGCAGTTCCCCCCCGGCACAAAACTATGGCTACACCTTC
CDR3 protein: CASSSPPAQNYGYTF
J gene: TRBJ1-2
clone size: few
V gene: TRBV28
D gene: -

CDR3 DNA: TGTGCCTTCGGACAGGGGCCGGAGGATACGCAGTATTTT
CDR3 protein: CAFGQGPEDTQYF
J gene: TRBJ2-3
clone size: few
V gene: TRBV10-3
D gene: TRBD1

CDR3 DNA: TGTGCCAGCAGCTTAGTAGGGCCCTACGAGCAGTACTTC
CDR3 protein: CASSLVGPYEQYF
J gene: TRBJ2-7
clone size: few
V gene: TRBV7-2
D gene: -

CDR3 DNA: TGTGCCAGCATTCCGAGACAGGGAAGATTCGGTGGCTACACCTTC
CDR3 protein: CASIPRQGRFGGYTF
J gene: TRBJ1-2
clone size: -
V gene: TRBV12-3/TRBV12-4
D gene: TRBD1

CDR3 DNA: TGTGCCAGCCCCGTTAATTCAGGGACAGGGGGCGATGGCTACACCTTC
CDR3 protein: CASPVNSGTGGDGYTF
J gene: TRBJ1-2
clone size: -
V gene: TRBV18
D gene: TRBD1

CDR3 DNA: TGTGCCAGCAGCCGGACTCACCGCTACAATGAGCAGTTCTTC
CDR3 protein: CASSRTHRYNEQFF
J gene: TRBJ2-1
clone size: few
V gene: TRBV6-2/TRBV6-3
D gene: -

CDR3 DNA: TGTGCCAGCAGCCAACAGGGGCCTAGCACAGATACGCAGTATTTT
CDR3 protein: CASSQQGPSTDTQYF
J gene: TRBJ2-3
clone size: -
V gene: TRBV28
D gene: TRBD1

CDR3 DNA: TGCAGTGGGCGGACTAGTTTAAACGAGCAGTACTTC
CDR3 protein: CSGRTSLNEQYF
J gene: TRBJ2-7
clone size: many
V gene: TRBV20-1
D gene: TRBD2

CDR3 DNA: TGTGCCAGCATGAAGGCCGCCGGGGAGCTGTTTTTT
CDR3 protein: CASMKAAGELFF
J gene: TRBJ2-2
clone size: many
V gene: TRBV6-2/TRBV6-3
D gene: -

CDR3 DNA: TGTGCCAGCAGTGCCGGGGGGGCGCATACTGAAGCTTTCTTT
CDR3 protein: CASSAGGAHTEAFF
J gene: TRBJ1-1
clone size: few
V gene: TRBV2
D gene: -

CDR3 DNA: TGCAGCGATGAAACAGTGTTCTATGGCTACACCTTC
CDR3 protein: CSDETVFYGYTF
J gene: TRBJ1-2
clone size: few
V gene: TRBV29-1
D gene: -

CDR3 DNA: TGTGCCAGCAGTACCCGACAAGTCATCATGAACACTGAAGCTTTCTTT
CDR3 protein: CASSTRQVIMNTEAFF
J gene: TRBJ1-1
clone size: -
V gene: TRBV27
D gene: -

CDR3 DNA: TGCGCCAGCAGCCAAGATTTGGTTAGGGGTTCCTACAATGAGCAGTTCTTC
CDR3 protein: CASSQDLVRGSYNEQFF
J gene: TRBJ2-1
clone size: -
V gene: TRBV4-1
D gene: -

CDR3 DNA: TGTGCCAGCAGTGAAGTTAGCGGGAGGGCCGGTGAGCAGTTCTTC
CDR3 protein: CASSEVSGRAGEQFF
J gene: TRBJ2-1
clone size: few
V gene: TRBV2
D gene: TRBD2

CDR3 DNA: TGCAGTGCTACAAGACAGGGGGAATCGGATGAGCAGTACTTC
CDR3 protein: CSATRQGESDEQYF
J gene: TRBJ2-7
clone size: -
V gene: TRBV20-1
D gene: TRBD1